Listed below are T cell receptor beta chains from one sample, sequenced in a study of blood T cell repertoires in COVID-19. Sequencing used immunoSEQ multiplex PCR; TCRdb keeps in-frame clones, though not all of them. This table has around 80,000 clones, around 81% appearing once. The sample was peripheral blood. Receptors were obtained from a human donor in a cohort sampled during active COVID-19. CDR3s include the opening cysteine and the closing phenylalanine or tryptophan. The D gene is left open where the match is weak.

J gene,V gene,D gene,CDR3 DNA,CDR3 protein
TRBJ1-6,TRBV9,TRBD1,TGTGCCAGCAGCACTGGACAGGGGAGTAATTCACCCCTCCACTTT,CASSTGQGSNSPLHF
TRBJ2-2,TRBV28,.,TGTGCCAGCAGTTTAGTCAGGTCGGGGGCCGGGGAGCTGTTTTTT,CASSLVRSGAGELFF
TRBJ2-1,TRBV7-6,.,TGTGCCAGCAGCTCCAACTCCTACAATGAGCAGTTCTTC,CASSSNSYNEQFF
TRBJ2-5,TRBV5-1,TRBD2,TGCGCCAGCAGCTCGGGCCCTAGCGGGACCCTTCAAGAGACCCAGTACTTC,CASSSGPSGTLQETQYF
TRBJ2-7,TRBV11-3,.,TGTGCCAGCAGCTTTGGACAGAGCTACGAGCAGTACTTC,CASSFGQSYEQYF
TRBJ2-5,TRBV18,.,TGTGCCAGCTCAAGCGGACTTAACCAAGAGACCCAGTACTTC,CASSSGLNQETQYF
TRBJ1-4,TRBV3-1/TRBV3-2,.,TGTGCCAGCAGCCAAGATTGGAGTAATGAAAAACTGTTTTTT,CASSQDWSNEKLFF
TRBJ1-2,TRBV27,.,TGTGCCAGCAACCCCTCCGGGGGAAGTGGCTACACCTTC,CASNPSGGSGYTF
TRBJ1-2,TRBV28,.,TGTGCCAGCAGTTTATCAGGGGCCGGGGGCTACACCTTC,CASSLSGAGGYTF
TRBJ2-6,TRBV7-2,.,TGTGCCAGCAGCTTCCGCTCTGGGGCCAACGTCCTGACTTTC,CASSFRSGANVLTF